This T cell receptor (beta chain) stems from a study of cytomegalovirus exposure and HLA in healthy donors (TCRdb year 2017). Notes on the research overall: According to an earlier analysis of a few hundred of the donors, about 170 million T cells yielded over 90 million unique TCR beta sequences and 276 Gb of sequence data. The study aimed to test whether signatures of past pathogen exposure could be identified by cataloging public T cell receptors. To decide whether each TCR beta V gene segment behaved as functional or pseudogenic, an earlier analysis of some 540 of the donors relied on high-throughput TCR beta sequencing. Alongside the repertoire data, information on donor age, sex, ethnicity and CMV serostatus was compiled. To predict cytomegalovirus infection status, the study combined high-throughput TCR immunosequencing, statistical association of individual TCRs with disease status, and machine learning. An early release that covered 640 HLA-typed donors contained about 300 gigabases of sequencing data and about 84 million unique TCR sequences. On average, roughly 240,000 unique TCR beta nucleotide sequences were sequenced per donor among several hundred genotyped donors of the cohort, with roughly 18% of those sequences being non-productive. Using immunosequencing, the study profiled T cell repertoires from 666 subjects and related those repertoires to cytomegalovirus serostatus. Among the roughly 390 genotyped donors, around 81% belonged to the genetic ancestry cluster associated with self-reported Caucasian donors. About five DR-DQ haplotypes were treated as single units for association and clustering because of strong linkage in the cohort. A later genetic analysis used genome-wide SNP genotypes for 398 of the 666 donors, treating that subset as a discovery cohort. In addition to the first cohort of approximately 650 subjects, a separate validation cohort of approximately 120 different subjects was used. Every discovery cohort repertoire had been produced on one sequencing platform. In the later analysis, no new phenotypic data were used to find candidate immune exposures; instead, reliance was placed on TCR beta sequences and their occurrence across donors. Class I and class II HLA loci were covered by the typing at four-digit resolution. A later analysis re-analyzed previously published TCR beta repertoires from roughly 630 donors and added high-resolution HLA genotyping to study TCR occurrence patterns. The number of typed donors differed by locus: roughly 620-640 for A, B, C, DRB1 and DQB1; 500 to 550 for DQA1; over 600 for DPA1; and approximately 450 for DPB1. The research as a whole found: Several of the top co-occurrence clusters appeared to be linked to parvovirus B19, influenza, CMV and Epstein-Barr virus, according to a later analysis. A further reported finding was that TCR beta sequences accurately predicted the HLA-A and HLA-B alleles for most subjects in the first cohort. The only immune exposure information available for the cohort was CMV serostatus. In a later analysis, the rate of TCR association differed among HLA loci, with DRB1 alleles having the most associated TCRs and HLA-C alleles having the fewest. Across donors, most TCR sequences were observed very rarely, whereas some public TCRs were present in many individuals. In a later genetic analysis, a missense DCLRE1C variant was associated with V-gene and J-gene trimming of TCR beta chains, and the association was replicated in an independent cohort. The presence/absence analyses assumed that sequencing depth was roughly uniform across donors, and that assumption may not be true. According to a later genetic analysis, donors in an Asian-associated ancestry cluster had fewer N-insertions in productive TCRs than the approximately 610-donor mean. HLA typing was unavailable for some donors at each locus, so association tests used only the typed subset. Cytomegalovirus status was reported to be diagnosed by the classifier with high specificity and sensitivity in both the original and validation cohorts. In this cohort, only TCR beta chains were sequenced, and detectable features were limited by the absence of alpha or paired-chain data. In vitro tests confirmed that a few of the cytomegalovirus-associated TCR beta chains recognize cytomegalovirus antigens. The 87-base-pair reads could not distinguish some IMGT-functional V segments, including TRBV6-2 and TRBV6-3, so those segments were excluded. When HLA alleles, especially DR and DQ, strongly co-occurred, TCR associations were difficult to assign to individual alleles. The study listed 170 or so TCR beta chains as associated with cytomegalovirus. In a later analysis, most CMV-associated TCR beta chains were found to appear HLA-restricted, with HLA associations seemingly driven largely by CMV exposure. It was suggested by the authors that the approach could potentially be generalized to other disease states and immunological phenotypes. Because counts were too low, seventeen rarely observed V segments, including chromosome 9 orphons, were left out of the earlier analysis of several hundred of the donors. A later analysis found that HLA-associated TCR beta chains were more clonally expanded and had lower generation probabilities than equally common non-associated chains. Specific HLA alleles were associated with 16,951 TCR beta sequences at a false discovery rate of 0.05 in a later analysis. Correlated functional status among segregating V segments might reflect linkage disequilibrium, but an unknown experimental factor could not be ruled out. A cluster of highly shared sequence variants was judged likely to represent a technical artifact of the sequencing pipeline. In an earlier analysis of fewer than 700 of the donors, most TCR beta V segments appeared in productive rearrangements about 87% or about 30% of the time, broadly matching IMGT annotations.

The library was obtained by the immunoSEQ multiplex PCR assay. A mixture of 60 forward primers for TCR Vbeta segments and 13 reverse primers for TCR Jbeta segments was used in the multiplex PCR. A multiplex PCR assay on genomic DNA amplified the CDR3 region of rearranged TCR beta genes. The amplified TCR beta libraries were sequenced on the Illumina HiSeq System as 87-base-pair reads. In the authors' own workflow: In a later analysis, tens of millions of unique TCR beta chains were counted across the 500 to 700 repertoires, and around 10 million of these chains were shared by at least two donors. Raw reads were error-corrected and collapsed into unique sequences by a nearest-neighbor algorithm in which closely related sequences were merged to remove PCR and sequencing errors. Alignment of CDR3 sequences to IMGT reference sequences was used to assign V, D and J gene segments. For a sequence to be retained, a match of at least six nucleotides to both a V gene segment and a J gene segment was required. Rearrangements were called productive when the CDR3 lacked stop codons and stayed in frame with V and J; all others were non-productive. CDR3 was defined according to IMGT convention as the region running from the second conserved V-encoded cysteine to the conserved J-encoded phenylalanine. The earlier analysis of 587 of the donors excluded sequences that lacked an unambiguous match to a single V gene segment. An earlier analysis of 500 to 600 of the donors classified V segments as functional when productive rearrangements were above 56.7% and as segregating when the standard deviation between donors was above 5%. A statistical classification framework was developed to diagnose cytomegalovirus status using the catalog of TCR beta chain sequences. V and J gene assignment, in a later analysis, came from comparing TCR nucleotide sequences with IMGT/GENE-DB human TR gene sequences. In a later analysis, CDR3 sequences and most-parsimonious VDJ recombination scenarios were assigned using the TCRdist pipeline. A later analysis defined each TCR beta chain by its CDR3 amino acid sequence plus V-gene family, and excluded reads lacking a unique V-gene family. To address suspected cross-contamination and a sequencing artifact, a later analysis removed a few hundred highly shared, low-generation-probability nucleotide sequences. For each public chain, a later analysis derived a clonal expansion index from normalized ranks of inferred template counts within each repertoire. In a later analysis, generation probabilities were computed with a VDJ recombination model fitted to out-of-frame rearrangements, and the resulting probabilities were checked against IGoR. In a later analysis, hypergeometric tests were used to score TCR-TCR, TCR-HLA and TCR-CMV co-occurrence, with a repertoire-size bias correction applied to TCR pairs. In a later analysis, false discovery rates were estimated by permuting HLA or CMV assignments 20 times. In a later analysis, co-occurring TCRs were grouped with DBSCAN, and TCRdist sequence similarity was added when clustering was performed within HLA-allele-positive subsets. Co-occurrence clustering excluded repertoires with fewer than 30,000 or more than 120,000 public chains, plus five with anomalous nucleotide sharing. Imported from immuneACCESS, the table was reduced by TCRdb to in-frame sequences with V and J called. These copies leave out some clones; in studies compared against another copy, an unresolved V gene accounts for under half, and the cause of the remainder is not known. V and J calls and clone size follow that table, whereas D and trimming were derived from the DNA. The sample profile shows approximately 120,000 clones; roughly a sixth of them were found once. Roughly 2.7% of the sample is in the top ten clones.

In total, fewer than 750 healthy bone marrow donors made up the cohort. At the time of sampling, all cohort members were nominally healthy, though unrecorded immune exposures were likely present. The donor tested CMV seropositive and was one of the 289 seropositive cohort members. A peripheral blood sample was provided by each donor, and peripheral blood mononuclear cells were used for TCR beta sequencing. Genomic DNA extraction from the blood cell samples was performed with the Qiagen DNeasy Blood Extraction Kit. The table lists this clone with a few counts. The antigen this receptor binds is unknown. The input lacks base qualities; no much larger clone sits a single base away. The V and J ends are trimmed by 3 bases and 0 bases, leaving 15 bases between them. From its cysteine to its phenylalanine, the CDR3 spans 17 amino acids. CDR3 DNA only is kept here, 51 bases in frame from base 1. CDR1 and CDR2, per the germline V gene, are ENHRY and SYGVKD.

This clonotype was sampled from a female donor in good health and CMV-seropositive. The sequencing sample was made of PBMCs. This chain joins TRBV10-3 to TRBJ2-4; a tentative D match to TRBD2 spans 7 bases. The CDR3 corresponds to CAISEGGAELAKNIQYF. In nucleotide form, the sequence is TGTGCCATCAGTGAAGGGGGGGCCGAACTAGCCAAAAACATTCAGTACTTC.